This paragraph covers one TCR beta chain sequence. Its matching antigen is unknown. These data belong to a study of TIL therapy for anti-PD-1-resistant metastatic lung cancer. Across the study: Tumors had a median PD-L1 proportion score of about 6.6%.

Germline loops: CDR1 KGHSH, CDR2 LQKENI. The CDR3 contains 16 residues. The ends were cut back, 6 bases at V and 2 bases at J, with 19 bases in the middle. The study, taken as a whole, reports: Many TIL product clones were absent from baseline tumor, suggesting clonal contraction. TIL cultures after expansion showed higher clonality and lower diversity than baseline tumor (median around 5.9% vs 31%).

The immunoSEQ assay was v3. Survey-level samples got 1.5 million to 2.5 million read pairs; deep-level samples got 5-6 million. Generated by immunoSEQ multiplex PCR, the TCRdb table keeps only in-frame clones and is missing some. The table shows around 6,000 clones, with around 69% occurring only once. Specified time point: pre-treatment sample, taken before nivolumab and TIL therapy. The tumor samples were excised metastases, mostly pleural nodules or supraclavicular lymph nodes. Specimen: tumor tissue, collected at baseline. This clonotype was sampled from a person between 25 and 79 years old with non-small cell lung cancer. The chain has TRBV18 and TRBJ2-5, with D possibly matching TRBD2 (5 bases). The CDR3 coding sequence is TGTGCCAGCTCGTTTTTAGCGCCGGGCCATCAAGAGACCCAGTACTTC. Amino acid sequence: CASSFLAPGHQETQYF.